This T cell receptor (beta chain) was identified in a study of naive and memory T cell subsets. Study conclusions and caveats: Diversity fell and Gini index rose from naive through CM, EM, EMRA.

CMV status came from CD4+ T cell IFNgamma after overnight CMV lysate stimulation of fresh PBMCs. The beta constant-region primer was an equimolar mix of two oligonucleotides covering TRBC1 and TRBC2. TCRdb reprocessed the UMI-ligation and nested PCR reads via MiXCR and lists one record per CDR3 protein. This table has about 90,000 distinct CDR3 sequences, more than 6.5% appearing once. The CDR3 consists of 15 residues. V was clipped by 6 bases and J by 2 bases, with 14 bases between them. Per the germline V gene, CDR1 is SNHLY and CDR2 is FYNNEI. About this clonotype: Its target is not known.

The sequence came from a human donor in good health. The chain carries TRBV2 and TRBJ2-1, with D possibly TRBD2 on 5 matching bases. Sample: central memory CD4+ T cells from blood. The CDR3 is CASSLLAPPYNEQFF. The DNA of the CDR3 is TGTGCCAGCAGCCTTCTAGCCCCCCCCTACAATGAGCAGTTCTTC.